Below are 23 T cell receptor beta chains sequenced from a single sample in a study of OX40 agonist ivuxolimab in advanced cancers. Libraries were prepared by immunoSEQ multiplex PCR; TCRdb keeps only in-frame clonotypes and omits some of them. The sample holds 68,000 or so clones; about 89% are singletons and the top ten take approximately 2.1%. The material sequenced was CD4+ or CD8+ T cells sorted from blood, taken in a trial of the OX40 agonist ivuxolimab. These receptors were taken from an adult with an advanced solid tumor such as melanoma, head and neck, liver or kidney cancer.

The J gene is TRBJ2-2, the V gene TRBV2; tentative D call: TRBD1 (6 bases). V lost 4 bases and J 8 bases, leaving 8 bases between the germline ends. From germline, CDR1 is SNHLY and CDR2 FYNNEI. This CDR3 contains 12 residues. CDR3 in amino acids: CASSVGAGELFF. CDR3 bases: TGTGCCAGCAGTGTGGGGGCTGGGGAGCTGTTTTTT.

This chain connects TRBV5-4 to TRBJ1-6; no firm D call. Germline CDR1 reads SGHNT; CDR2 reads YYREEE (reference sequence). The CDR3 is made up of 16 amino acids. V was cut by 2 bases and J by 7 bases, with 16 bases left in between. CDR3 sequence: CASSLNRGSGNSPLHF. In DNA, the CDR3 is TGTGCCAGCAGCTTAAATCGGGGTTCGGGGAATTCACCCCTCCACTTT. The full variable domain, rest sourced from reference TRBV5-4 and TRBJ1-6, is ETGVTQSPTHLIKTRGQQVTLRCSSQSGHNTVSWYQQALGQGPQFIFQYYREEENGRGNFPPRFSGLQFPNYSSELNVNALELDDSALYLCASSLNRGSGNSPLHFGNGTRLTVT.

The chain recombines TRBV11-2 with TRBJ1-1; TRBD1 is a possible D gene (6 bases). CDR3 size: 16 residues. Germline V CDR1 and CDR2: SGHAT, FQNNGV. V dropped 5 bases and J dropped 0 bases, with 16 bases sitting between them. CDR3: CASSLPSTGLNTEAFF. CDR3 sequence (DNA): TGTGCCAGCAGCCTTCCATCAACAGGGCTGAACACTGAAGCTTTCTTT.

This sequence joins TRBV7-9 and TRBJ2-5, with unresolved D. Germline lookup yields CDR1 SEHNR and CDR2 FQNEAQ (reference sequence). This CDR3 has 11 residues. V gave up 4 bases and J gave up 1 base, with 1 base separating them. CDR3 in DNA: TGTGCCAGCAGCTCCCAAGAGACCCAGTACTTC. Amino acid sequence: CASSSQETQYF.

This clone was seen a handful of times. V and J are TRBV9 and TRBJ2-5; D remains ambiguous. The CDR3 has 13 residues. Germline CDR1 is SGDLS and CDR2 is YYNGEE. V was cut by 2 bases and J by 5 bases, with 10 bases left in between. CDR3 region: CASSVSRTETQYF. In DNA form, the CDR3 reads TGTGCCAGCAGCGTTTCCAGGACGGAGACCCAGTACTTC.

This clone came up once. Other nucleotide sequences from this sample produce the same CDR3. The chain combines TRBV27 with TRBJ1-1, with 8 bases matching TRBD1. CDR3 size: 15 residues. The V segment lost 0 bases and the J segment 1 base; nucleotides outside the gene matches: 1. Germline V CDR1 and CDR2: MNHEY, SMNVEV (reference sequence). CDR3 in amino acids: CASSLSGTGNTEAFF. CDR3 nucleotides: TGTGCCAGCAGTTTATCTGGGACAGGGAACACTGAAGCTTTCTTT.

The chain has TRBV7-2 and TRBJ2-1; 7 nucleotides line up with TRBD1. After removal of 5 bases from V and 0 bases from J, the junction contained 4 bases not matched to a gene. CDR3 length: 15 amino acids. Per germline, CDR1 SGHTA and CDR2 FQGNSA. The DNA for the CDR3 is TGTGCCAGCAGCGCACAGGGGCTCTCCTACAATGAGCAGTTCTTC. The encoded protein is CASSAQGLSYNEQFF.

This rearrangement joins TRBV18 to TRBJ2-7; D is uncertain. Trimming shortened V by 2 bases and J by 4 bases, and 9 bases separated the two germline ends. The CDR3 length is 13 residues. The germline V gene encodes CDR1 KGHSH and CDR2 LQKENI. The CDR3 here is CASSPSGSYEQYF. CDR3 nucleotides: TGTGCCAGCTCACCATCAGGATCATACGAGCAGTACTTC.

J is TRBJ1-1 and V is TRBV9; 7 bases fit TRBD1. CDR3 length: 15 amino acids. V shed 3 bases, J shed 2 bases, and the junction held 7 bases outside the gene matches. Looked up from germline, CDR1 is SGDLS and CDR2 is YYNGEE. In nucleotides, the CDR3 is TGTGCCAGCAGCGCTTCGACAGGGTTTAACACTGAAGCTTTCTTT. Its protein product is CASSASTGFNTEAFF.

This chain uses TRBV28 with TRBJ2-7; D unclear. Germline values: CDR1 MDHEN, CDR2 SYDVKM. Trimming removed 1 base from V and 3 bases from J, with 4 bases in between. This CDR3 region has 12 residues. The CDR3: CASSLLIYEQYF. For the CDR3, the DNA is TGTGCCAGCAGTTTATTAATCTACGAGCAGTACTTC.

The CDR3 sequence: CASSLAQVTEAFF. As DNA, the CDR3 is TGCGCCAGCAGCTTGGCCCAAGTTACTGAAGCTTTCTTT. The chain links TRBV5-1 to TRBJ1-1, with unresolved D. CDR1 is SGHRS, CDR2 YFSETQ, per germline. V lost 0 bases and J lost 5, with 8 bases in between. This CDR3 comprises 13 residues. Full variable domain (missing parts from reference TRBV5-1 and TRBJ1-1): KAGVTQTPRYLIKTRGQQVTLSCSPISGHRSVSWYQQTPGQGLQFLFEYFSETQRNKGNFPGRFSGRQFSNSRSEMNVSTLELGDSALYLCASSLAQVTEAFFGQGTRLTVV.

The genes are TRBV7-3 and TRBJ2-1; D uncertain. CDR1 and CDR2 from the germline V gene are SGHTA and FQGTGA. Trimming took 5 bases from V and 7 from J, leaving 12 bases between them. The CDR3 consists of 13 residues. CDR3 protein: CASSLQRDNEQFF. In nucleotides, the CDR3 is TGTGCCAGCAGCCTCCAACGTGATAATGAGCAGTTCTTC. Using reference TRBV7-3 and TRBJ2-1 for the parts outside the CDR3, the full variable domain is GAGVSQTPSNKVTEKGKYVELRCDPISGHTALYWYRQSLGQGPEFLIYFQGTGAADDSGLPNDRFFAVRPEGSVSTLKIQRTERGDSAVYLCASSLQRDNEQFFGPGTRLTVL.

The chain links TRBV28 to TRBJ2-5, with D perhaps TRBD1 or TRBD2 (6 bases each). Germline V gives CDR1 MDHEN, CDR2 SYDVKM. Trimming stripped 5 bases from V and 1 base from J, with 14 bases between. The length of the CDR3 is 15 residues. The CDR3 loop reads CASSRGTPSQETQYF. The CDR3 coding sequence is TGTGCCAGCAGTAGGGGGACTCCCAGCCAAGAGACCCAGTACTTC. The full variable domain, with the rest looked up from reference TRBV28 and TRBJ2-5, is DVKVTQSSRYLVKRTGEKVFLECVQDMDHENMFWYRQDPGLGLRLIYFSYDVKMKEKGDIPEGYSVSREKKERFSLILESASTNQTSMYLCASSRGTPSQETQYFGPGTRLLVL.

There are many counts of this clone. This sequence joins TRBV29-1 and TRBJ2-5; D remains unclear. With 2 bases removed from V and 2 bases from J, the gap between germline ends came to 12 bases. Germline-derived CDR1 and CDR2 are SQVTM and ANQGSEA. The CDR3 totals 14 residues. The CDR3 DNA is TGCAGCGTTGAACCTGCCCGCTCACAAGAGACCCAGTACTTC. This codes for CSVEPARSQETQYF.

V usage is TRBV27 and J usage is TRBJ2-5; 8 positions match TRBD1. Germline V CDR1 and CDR2: MNHEY, SMNVEV (reference sequence). The CDR3 runs to 15 residues. Losses at the gene ends were 6 bases for V and 5 bases for J; bases not matched to a gene: 11. CDR3 sequence: CASSGQGGSWETQYF. The CDR3 DNA is TGTGCCAGCAGCGGACAGGGAGGATCTTGGGAGACCCAGTACTTC.

The rearrangement links TRBV7-2 to TRBJ1-2; possibly TRBD1 for D (6 bases). Trimming pared 2 bases from V and 8 bases from J, leaving 18 bases between. This CDR3 has 15 residues. Germline assignment: CDR1 SGHTA and CDR2 FQGNSA. DNA for the CDR3: TGTGCCAGCAGCTTAAAGGTTGGGGGGCGAGGAGGCTACACCTTC. Its protein product is CASSLKVGGRGGYTF.

J is TRBJ1-5 and V is TRBV6-1, with 9 bases that match TRBD1. V shed 7 bases and J 4 bases; nucleotides not matched to a gene: 8. CDR1 is MNHNS, CDR2 SASEGT, per germline. The CDR3 has 15 residues. The CDR3 spells CASTTGTGINQPQHF. Here the CDR3 DNA reads TGTGCCAGCACCACCGGGACAGGGATTAATCAGCCCCAGCATTTT.

This rearrangement joins TRBV5-6 to TRBJ2-7, with D perhaps TRBD2 (6 bases). Germline V gene sequence: CDR1 SGHDT, CDR2 YYEEEE. This CDR3 is 14 amino acids long. The V end was cut by 2 bases, the J end by 8 bases, with 17 bases between. The CDR3 sequence is CASSFGEEAWKQYF. The CDR3 DNA is TGTGCCAGCAGCTTTGGGGAGGAGGCCTGGAAGCAGTACTTC.

This sequence joins TRBV11-2 and TRBJ2-3, with a tentative D call TRBD1 (5 bases). Per the germline V gene, CDR1 is SGHAT and CDR2 is FQNNGV. Trimming removed 3 bases from V and 6 bases from J, with 10 bases in between. The CDR3 has 13 residues. CDR3 bases: TGTGCCAGCAGCTTTGGGGCCGGGGATACGCAGTATTTT. Translated, it gives CASSFGAGDTQYF. Full variable domain (outside the CDR3, taken from reference TRBV11-2 and TRBJ2-3): EAGVAQSPRYKIIEKRQSVAFWCNPISGHATLYWYQQILGQGPKLLIQFQNNGVVDDSQLPKDRFSAERLKGVDSTLKIQPAKLEDSAVYLCASSFGAGDTQYFGPGTRLTVL.

This clone has just a few counts. The chain joins TRBV30 to TRBJ2-3; maybe TRBD2 (6 bases). V lost 0 bases, J lost 8 bases, and 15 bases lay in between. This CDR3 is 14 amino acids long. Germline lookup yields CDR1 GTSNPN and CDR2 SVGIG (reference sequence). The CDR3 DNA reads TGTGCCTGGAGTGTCGGGGGAGGTAGGGGTACGCAGTATTTT. It specifies CAWSVGGGRGTQYF.

The chain employs TRBV6-5 and TRBJ2-2, with TRBD1 matching 8 bases. The CDR3 has 13 amino acids. J lost 7 bases, V lost 5 bases, and 3 bases had no gene match. Germline lookup yields CDR1 MNHEY and CDR2 SVGAGI. CDR3 bases: TGTGCCAGCAGTCGACAGGGGAACGGGGAGCTGTTTTTT. Amino acid sequence: CASSRQGNGELFF.

The gene calls are TRBV6-1 and TRBJ2-5; no firm D call. The germline V gene encodes CDR1 MNHNS and CDR2 SASEGT. The CDR3 consists of 12 residues. Trimming shortened V by 5 bases and J by 0 bases, and 4 bases separated the two germline ends. The CDR3 bases are TGTGCCAGCAGTTGGGACCAAGAGACCCAGTACTTC. It codes for CASSWDQETQYF.

The chain links TRBV27 to TRBJ2-2; D is unresolved. Deletions cut 4 bases from V and 4 bases from J, with 4 bases between. The length of the CDR3 is 12 residues. From germline, CDR1 is MNHEY and CDR2 SMNVEV (reference sequence). Here the CDR3 DNA reads TGTGCCAGCAGTTACGTCACCGGGGAGCTGTTTTTT. Protein product: CASSYVTGELFF.